The source of this T cell receptor beta chain is a study of blood T cell repertoires in COVID-19. The overall study: PBMCs, B-cell-depleted T cells, or T cells were the source of the cDNA or gDNA that made up the material.

Cohort placement rested on clinical history that participants reported themselves. Symptom resolution, clearance, or two negative PCRs marked the recovered donors of Cohort 3. Assay used: immunoSEQ multiplex PCR; TCRdb lists only in-frame clones, some missing. Here the sample spans a few hundred thousand clones, roughly 90% being singletons. V was cut by 4 bases and J by 4 bases, with 21 bases left in between. CDR3 length: 16 residues. The germline gives CDR1 SGHRS, CDR2 YFSETQ. This chain uses TRBV5-1 with TRBJ2-7; D possibly corresponds to TRBD1 (6 bases). The TCR comes from a woman in her thirties who had recovered from COVID-19. The sequenced sample was PBMCs or T cells enriched from blood (not recorded which). CDR3 in DNA: TGCGCCAGCAGCCAGGTCGGGGCAGGGGAAGTTTACGAGCAGTACTTC. Its protein is CASSQVGAGEVYEQYF.